This T cell receptor (beta chain) was identified in a study of blood T cell repertoires in COVID-19. Across the whole study: Sites in the United States, Italy and Spain provided acute and convalescent COVID-19 samples.

Authors' methods: The authors estimated nucleated cell counts from reference gene primer amplification. Only in-frame clones appear in the TCRdb table, and some are missing; sequencing was by immunoSEQ multiplex PCR. V and J calls and clone size are those listed in that table; D and trimming were worked out from the DNA. Here the sample spans around 170,000 clones, approximately 79% being singletons. Germline V gives CDR1 SGDLS, CDR2 YYNGEE. This CDR3 has 15 amino acids. The V end lost 3 bases, the J end lost 3 bases, and 15 bases lay between the germline ends. Sample: peripheral blood. J is TRBJ1-1 and V is TRBV9, with D possibly matching TRBD1 (6 bases). This receptor was identified in a man under 40 with active or convalescent COVID-19. CDR3 in DNA: TGTGCCAGCAGCGCCACGGGGGGCCGTTACACTGAAGCTTTCTTT. This encodes CASSATGGRYTEAFF.